Sequencing of this T cell receptor beta chain was carried out in a study of blood T cell repertoires in COVID-19. Whole-study context: Acute and convalescent COVID-19 specimens originated in the United States, Italy and Spain.

The CDR3 is made up of 19 amino acids. The junction had 6 bases not matched to a gene; V was cut back by 0 bases and J by 0 bases. CDR1 is SGHRS, CDR2 YFSETQ, per germline. Some clones are missing from TCRdb's copy, which holds only in-frame ones; the method was immunoSEQ multiplex PCR. The sample lists around 300,000 clones; 89% were seen once. Sequenced sample: peripheral blood. The origin of this receptor is a woman between 35 and 50 years old who had recovered from COVID-19. The chain combines TRBV5-1 with TRBJ2-1, with TRBD2 identical over 13 bases. This chain's CDR3 is CASSLAGLAGVASYNEQFF. The CDR3, as DNA: TGCGCCAGCAGCTTGGCCGGACTAGCGGGAGTCGCCTCCTACAATGAGCAGTTCTTC.